Below, 20 T cell receptor beta chains from the same sample are listed, as sequenced in a study of blood T cells in healthy people across ages. It was with a sample-barcoded 5' primer and a J-beta primer mix that a second PCR of roughly 7 to 12 cycles was run. TCRdb re-called the 5' RACE reads through MiXCR, storing one row per CDR3 protein. Altogether roughly 1,500,000 distinct CDR3 sequences are present, about 31% being singletons, with the ten largest covering about 11%. The sample taken for sequencing was blood. The receptors come from a woman aged 25-40 years in good health.

This clonotype was counted a few times. The chain joins TRBV4-1 to TRBJ1-4, with D unclear. The CDR3 length is 15 residues. Germline V gene data show CDR1 as MGHRA and CDR2 as YSYEKL. V was clipped by 3 bases and J by 4 bases, with 12 bases between them. The CDR3 bases are TGCGCCAGCAGCCATCGTCGGACGGATAATGAAAAACTGTTTTTT. Translated: CASSHRRTDNEKLFF.

This clonotype was picked up a small number of times. V and J are TRBV20-1 and TRBJ2-7; perhaps TRBD2 as D (6 bases). Trimming took 4 bases from V and 0 from J, leaving 10 bases between them. This CDR3 contains 13 residues. Germline loops: CDR1 DFQATT, CDR2 SNEGSKA (reference sequence). CDR3 DNA: TGCAGTGCTATGACCGGGAGCTCCTACGAGCAGTACTTC. This encodes CSAMTGSSYEQYF.

As for this clonotype: Mismatch with germline at one junction end may stem from a read error. CDR3 bases: TGTGCCAGCAGATTAGCGGTGCCAACAGATACGCAGTATTTT. This codes for CASRLAVPTDTQYF. V is TRBV12-3 or TRBV12-4 and J is TRBJ2-3; TRBD2 is a possible D gene (6 bases). The CDR3 is 14 residues long.

This clonotype showed up just a few times. The chain has TRBV6-6 and TRBJ2-7; no firm D call. The CDR3 sequence is 14 residues long. Germline V gives CDR1 MNHNY, CDR2 SVGAGI (reference sequence). The V and J ends lost 5 bases and 6 bases respectively, with 17 bases between them. CDR3 bases: TGTGCCAGCAGTCCCCAGGTCGGCGCAGGCGAGCAGTACTTC. This gives the protein CASSPQVGAGEQYF.

The table lists this clonotype with a few counts. The rearrangement links TRBV9 to TRBJ1-2; D is possibly TRBD1 (6 bases). There are 18 residues in the CDR3. Germline values: CDR1 SGDLS, CDR2 YYNGEE. V was shortened by 0 bases and J by 4 bases, with 22 bases between the two germline ends. Written as DNA, the CDR3 is TGTGCCAGCAGCGTAGCTAGGCGGACAGCCGACTGGGGCTATGGCTACACCTTC. Amino acid sequence: CASSVARRTADWGYGYTF.

This rearrangement joins TRBV5-1 to TRBJ1-1, with a possible D match to TRBD1 (5 bases). This CDR3 has 14 amino acids. Looked up from germline, CDR1 is SGHRS and CDR2 is YFSETQ. The ends were cut back, 4 bases at V and 4 bases at J, with 14 bases in the middle. CDR3 DNA: TGCGCCAGCAGCCCTCATTCAGGGCCCACTGAAGCTTTCTTT. The encoded protein is CASSPHSGPTEAFF.

V gene TRBV9 combines with J gene TRBJ2-7; weak D call: TRBD1 (5 bases). There are 15 residues in the CDR3. The V gene lost 2 bases and the J gene lost 6 bases, with 18 bases spanning the gap. Germline V CDR1 and CDR2: SGDLS, YYNGEE. The CDR3 reads CASSVRVFTTFEQYF. Here the CDR3 DNA reads TGTGCCAGCAGCGTCAGGGTATTTACTACGTTCGAGCAGTACTTC.

In the case of this clonotype: Given a much more abundant clone one base away, this may be a read error. V usage is TRBV20-1 and J usage is TRBJ2-4; a possible D gene is TRBD1 (7 bases). V was clipped by 1 base and J by 2 bases, with 12 bases between them. In germline, CDR1 is DFQATT, CDR2 SNEGSKA (reference sequence). This CDR3 has 15 residues. The CDR3 DNA reads as TGCAGTGCTAGAGTAGCAGGGGGGACCAAAAACATTCAGTACTTC. The encoded protein is CSARVAGGTKNIQYF.

This clonotype was found many times. J is TRBJ2-3 and V is TRBV29-1; the D gene is possibly TRBD2 (6 bases). Trimming stripped 8 bases from V and 3 bases from J, with 15 bases between. The length of the CDR3 is 13 residues. CDR1 and CDR2 (germline): SQVTM, ANQGSEA. In DNA, the CDR3 is TGCAGCCTCCGAGGGAGGACGACAGATACGCAGTATTTT. Protein sequence: CSLRGRTTDTQYF.

The chain couples TRBV20-1 to TRBJ2-3; TRBD2 is a possible D gene (5 bases). CDR1 DFQATT and CDR2 SNEGSKA come from the germline V gene (reference sequence). V was pared by 0 bases and J by 2 bases, with 12 bases between. This CDR3 region has 15 residues. The CDR3 DNA sequence: TGCAGTGCTAGAGATATTCGGGAACCCACAGATACGCAGTATTTT. Translated: CSARDIREPTDTQYF.

Regarding this clonotype: The junction departs from germline at one end; a sequencing error may be responsible. The chain uses TRBV12-3 or TRBV12-4 and TRBJ2-3; D unresolved. This CDR3 spans 14 amino acids. CDR3 nucleotide sequence: TGTGCCAGCAGTTTCAGTGTGGGCGCAGATGCGCAGTATTTT. It encodes CASSFSVGADAQYF.

This clonotype was observed a handful of times. This chain links TRBV27 with TRBJ2-3, with 8 bases identical to TRBD1. J gave up 4 bases and V 5 bases, and 11 bases lay outside the gene matches. The CDR3 extends over 16 amino acids. CDR1 is MNHEY, CDR2 SMNVEV, per germline (reference sequence). CDR3 nucleotide sequence: TGTGCCAGCAGTCCCTCCCGGACAGGGTTACCAGATACGCAGTATTTT. Translated: CASSPSRTGLPDTQYF.

This clonotype has only a few counts. The rearrangement joins TRBV20-1 to TRBJ2-1; D unclear. Trimming removed 3 bases from V and 10 bases from J, with 10 bases in between. This CDR3 is built from 11 residues. The germline CDR1 and CDR2 sequences are DFQATT and SNEGSKA (reference sequence). The CDR3, as DNA: TGCAGTGCTAGGGCGTTAAGAGAGCAGTTCTTC. Protein: CSARALREQFF.

The V gene is TRBV2, the J gene TRBJ2-3, with a weak D call TRBD2 (6 bases). The CDR3 consists of 16 residues. CDR1 and CDR2 from the germline V gene are SNHLY and FYNNEI. V was shortened by 7 bases and J by 4 bases, with 21 bases between the two germline ends. The CDR3 nucleotides read TGTGCCAGCAAACAAATGGGACGGGGGAGCGCAGATACGCAGTATTTT. Translated: CASKQMGRGSADTQYF.

V usage is TRBV5-1 and J usage is TRBJ2-3, with 12 bases identical to TRBD2. J was trimmed by 1 base and V by 2 bases; bases with no gene match: 8. CDR3 length equals 18 residues. Germline CDR1 is SGHRS and CDR2 is YFSETQ. The CDR3: CASSFGLAGSGGTDTQYF. The CDR3 nucleotides read TGCGCCAGCAGCTTCGGACTAGCGGGGAGTGGAGGCACAGATACGCAGTATTTT.

On this clonotype itself: At one end, the junction sequence differs from germline, possibly due to a read error. V gene TRBV6-6 combines with J gene TRBJ2-6, with a weak D call TRBD2 (6 bases). In germline, CDR1 is MNHNY, CDR2 SVGAGI (reference sequence). CDR3 length equals 16 residues. The CDR3 protein is CASSYPREAGANVRTF. The CDR3 DNA reads as TGTGCCAGCAGTTACCCCAGGGAGGCTGGGGCCAACGTCCGGACTTTC.

This clonotype was detected ten times or more. J is TRBJ2-3 and V is TRBV28; D remains ambiguous. CDR3 length: 12 amino acids. V was trimmed by 9 bases and J by 1 base, leaving 8 bases between them. Germline V lookup: CDR1 MDHEN, CDR2 SYDVKM. This chain's CDR3 is CASRTGTDTQYF. DNA for the CDR3: TGTGCCAGTAGGACGGGCACAGATACGCAGTATTTT.

The J gene is TRBJ2-7, the V gene TRBV3-1; D not resolved. V shed 0 bases and J shed 5 bases, with 14 bases lying between them. CDR1 and CDR2 (germline): LGHDT, YNNKEL (reference sequence). The CDR3 is 15 residues long. The CDR3 bases are TGTGCCAGCAGCCAAGATTTACTCCCAAGGGACGAGCAGTACTTC. It codes for CASSQDLLPRDEQYF.

This clonotype was observed a handful of times. The rearrangement joins TRBV3-1 to TRBJ2-3, with D tentatively TRBD1 (5 bases). CDR1 is LGHDT and CDR2 is YNNKEL in the germline V gene (reference sequence). The CDR3 totals 15 residues. The V and J ends lost 3 bases and 2 bases respectively, with 12 bases between them. CDR3: CASSQMWGPTDTQYF. The CDR3 coding sequence is TGTGCCAGCAGCCAGATGTGGGGCCCCACAGATACGCAGTATTTT.

The CDR3 DNA is TGCAGCGTTATTGGGGGGTCCTATGGCTACACCTTC. Amino acid sequence: CSVIGGSYGYTF. The gene calls are TRBV29-1 and TRBJ1-2, with a tentative D call TRBD1 (5 bases). Germline CDR1 reads SQVTM; CDR2 reads ANQGSEA. The length of the CDR3 is 12 residues. V was clipped by 5 bases and J by 4 bases, with 11 bases between them. Together with reference TRBV29-1 and TRBJ1-2, the CDR3 gives the full variable domain: SAVISQKPSRDICQRGTSLTIQCQVDSQVTMMFWYRQQPGQSLTLIATANQGSEATYESGFVIDKFPISRPNLTFSTLTVSNMSPEDSSIYLCSVIGGSYGYTFGSGTRLTVV.